The following is a T cell receptor beta chain sequence with its context. Its antigen remains unknown. This sample was taken from a study of CXCR3-negative and CXCR3-positive naive CD8 T cells. Findings and caveats of the study: Hydrophobicity of TRB CDR3s was greater in CXCR3-positive naive cells than in CXCR3-negative naive cells. Memory CD8+ cells had much lower diversity, and both naive subsets had comparably high diversity.

The CDR3 has 13 amino acids. Per germline, CDR1 SQVTM and CDR2 ANQGSEA. Libraries were UMI-labeled 5' RACE TRB cDNA. TCRdb reprocessed the 5' RACE reads, keeping one entry per CDR3 protein, no DNA. This table holds under 150,000 distinct CDR3 sequences. The authors gated naive CD8+ T cells as CD45RO-CCR7+CD27+CD95-. Sequencing was done on a sample of naive CXCR3+ CD8+ T cells from blood. Subset described: CD45RO-CCR7+CD27+CD95- naive CD8+ T cells expressing CXCR3 (TNR3+). This receptor was obtained from a human donor in good health. Some clones in this sample may be carry-over from other donors' samples. The chain couples TRBV29-1 to TRBJ2-2; the TRBD2 assignment by TCRdb is unverifiable without DNA. CDR3 loop: CSVSTSWTGELFF.